These T cell receptor beta chains were read from a single sample in a study of OX40 agonist ivuxolimab in advanced cancers. TCRdb keeps only in-frame clones here, not all; method: immunoSEQ multiplex PCR. The table lists some 49,000 clones, 75% to 80% of them singletons. Sample: CD4+ or CD8+ T cells sorted from blood, taken in a trial of the OX40 agonist ivuxolimab. These receptors originate from an adult with an advanced solid tumor such as melanoma, head and neck, liver or kidney cancer. Both conserved end residues are part of each CDR3. A D gene is named only where the DNA matches it firmly. For some rows the clone size is stated as once, few or many, or as a class when expanded; others skip it.

abundance: .
d_gene: TRBD1
j_gene: TRBJ2-1
v_gene: TRBV9
CDR3nt: TGTGCCAGCAGCCCACCACCGGGACAGGGATACAATGAGCAGTTCTTC
CDR3aa: CASSPPPGQGYNEQFF

abundance: .
d_gene: .
j_gene: TRBJ1-1
v_gene: TRBV5-1
CDR3nt: TGCGCCAGCAGCTTTTGGGGGGCAAACACTGAAGCTTTCTTT
CDR3aa: CASSFWGANTEAFF

abundance: .
d_gene: .
j_gene: TRBJ2-1
v_gene: TRBV12-2
CDR3nt: TGTGCAAGTCGCTTACCCCCTCCGAGGTTCTTC
CDR3aa: CASRLPPPRFF

abundance: .
d_gene: .
j_gene: TRBJ1-2
v_gene: TRBV11-2
CDR3nt: TGTGCCAGCAGCTTGGGGTATTCGGAGGGCTACACCTTC
CDR3aa: CASSLGYSEGYTF

abundance: .
d_gene: TRBD2
j_gene: TRBJ2-1
v_gene: TRBV11-2
CDR3nt: TGTGCCAGCAGCTCGACTAGCGGGATATACAATGAGCAGTTCTTC
CDR3aa: CASSSTSGIYNEQFF

abundance: .
d_gene: .
j_gene: TRBJ2-7
v_gene: TRBV23-1
CDR3nt: TGCGCCAGCAGTCCATCGACAGTCTCCTACGAGCAGTACTTC
CDR3aa: CASSPSTVSYEQYF

abundance: .
d_gene: TRBD1
j_gene: TRBJ1-3
v_gene: TRBV6-5
CDR3nt: TGTGCCAGCAGTTACTCGGGGACAGGGGGGGACACCATATATTTT
CDR3aa: CASSYSGTGGDTIYF

abundance: .
d_gene: TRBD1
j_gene: TRBJ2-7
v_gene: TRBV6-1
CDR3nt: TGTGCCAGCAGGGTGGACAGGGCGGGGTCCGAGCAGTACTTC
CDR3aa: CASRVDRAGSEQYF

abundance: .
d_gene: .
j_gene: TRBJ2-1
v_gene: TRBV7-7
CDR3nt: TGTGCCAGCAGCGCCAGACTAGAGGGTGAGCAGTTCTTC
CDR3aa: CASSARLEGEQFF

abundance: few
d_gene: .
j_gene: TRBJ1-1
v_gene: TRBV11-2
CDR3nt: TGTGCCAGCAGCCCTCGGGAAACTGAAGCTTTCTTT
CDR3aa: CASSPRETEAFF

abundance: .
d_gene: .
j_gene: TRBJ1-2
v_gene: TRBV11-3
CDR3nt: TGTGCCAGCAGCTCCAAACACAGGGTTATCGGCTATGGCTACACCTTC
CDR3aa: CASSSKHRVIGYGYTF

abundance: .
d_gene: .
j_gene: TRBJ2-3
v_gene: TRBV7-2
CDR3nt: TGTGCCAGCAGCTTCGCCAGAGGCACAGATACGCAGTATTTT
CDR3aa: CASSFARGTDTQYF

abundance: .
d_gene: .
j_gene: TRBJ1-1
v_gene: TRBV7-2
CDR3nt: TGTGCCAGCAGCTTAGCTTGGCAGAACACTGAAGCTTTCTTT
CDR3aa: CASSLAWQNTEAFF

abundance: .
d_gene: .
j_gene: TRBJ2-3
v_gene: TRBV7-2
CDR3nt: TGTGCCAGCAGCCAGGGCAAGGGGGGTACGCAGTATTTT
CDR3aa: CASSQGKGGTQYF

abundance: once
d_gene: .
j_gene: TRBJ2-7
v_gene: TRBV2
CDR3nt: TGTGCCAGCACTCCCGACAGGAACCGACACGAGCAGTACTTC
CDR3aa: CASTPDRNRHEQYF

abundance: .
d_gene: .
j_gene: TRBJ1-1
v_gene: TRBV15
CDR3nt: TGTGCCACCAGCAGAGTCCAGAGGAACACTGAAGCTTTCTTT
CDR3aa: CATSRVQRNTEAFF

abundance: .
d_gene: .
j_gene: TRBJ1-2
v_gene: TRBV5-1
CDR3nt: TGCGCCTCCAACCCTGGGGGGTTCGGCTTAGCTAACTATGGCTACACCTTC
CDR3aa: CASNPGGFGLANYGYTF

abundance: .
d_gene: TRBD2
j_gene: TRBJ2-7
v_gene: TRBV7-2
CDR3nt: TGTGCCAGCAGCCCTCGGGCAATACTAGCGGGAGGGCACGAGCAGTACTTC
CDR3aa: CASSPRAILAGGHEQYF

abundance: .
d_gene: .
j_gene: TRBJ1-5
v_gene: TRBV2
CDR3nt: TGTGCCAGCAGGCTGGAGGGGGATCAGCCCCAGCATTTT
CDR3aa: CASRLEGDQPQHF

abundance: .
d_gene: .
j_gene: TRBJ2-7
v_gene: TRBV5-1
CDR3nt: TGCGCCAGCAGCTTGGGGGGTTCGTGGGAGCAGTACTTC
CDR3aa: CASSLGGSWEQYF

abundance: .
d_gene: .
j_gene: TRBJ2-2
v_gene: TRBV5-8
CDR3nt: TGTGCCAGCAGACCCTGGGTAGCGGACACCGGGGAGCTGTTTTTT
CDR3aa: CASRPWVADTGELFF

abundance: .
d_gene: .
j_gene: TRBJ1-4
v_gene: TRBV30
CDR3nt: TGTGCCTGGAGTCTCGGGATGGCAGCTGAAAAACTGTTTTTT
CDR3aa: CAWSLGMAAEKLFF

abundance: .
d_gene: TRBD2
j_gene: TRBJ2-3
v_gene: TRBV5-1
CDR3nt: TGCGCCAGCAATTGGGGACTAGGCACAGATACGCAGTATTTT
CDR3aa: CASNWGLGTDTQYF